The 3 T cell receptor beta chains presented below share a single source sample, sequenced in a study of T cell responses to AZD1222 COVID-19 vaccine. Here immunoSEQ multiplex PCR was the method, and the copy in TCRdb shows in-frame clones only, minus some. The sample holds tens of thousands of clones, around 90% seen once. The sample consisted of peripheral blood, taken on day 0 of AZD1222 vaccination. The receptor set was obtained from an adult in good health.

The V and J genes are TRBV5-1 and TRBJ2-5, with a tentative D call TRBD2 (5 bases). There are 16 residues in the CDR3. Deletions cut 4 bases from V and 5 bases from J, with 21 bases between. Looked up from germline, CDR1 is SGHRS and CDR2 is YFSETQ. The CDR3 DNA follows: TGCGCCAGCAGCGCCGGGGTCCGTACCATGGGGGAGACCCAGTACTTC. Protein sequence: CASSAGVRTMGETQYF.

This chain uses TRBV7-2 with TRBJ2-3; D is unresolved. The V gene's germline CDR1 is SGHTA and CDR2 FQGNSA. The CDR3 contains 15 residues. V was trimmed by 3 bases and J by 6 bases, leaving 16 bases between them. CDR3 amino acids: CASSLGSSPLDTQYF. The CDR3 nucleotides are TGTGCCAGCAGCTTGGGTAGCTCTCCCCTTGATACGCAGTATTTT.

This clone was counted only a few times. Distinct nucleotide sequences in the sample also encode this CDR3. The rearrangement uses TRBV28 and TRBJ1-5, with D hard to call. Germline values: CDR1 MDHEN, CDR2 SYDVKM. The length of the CDR3 is 13 residues. Trimming removed 2 bases at V and 7 bases at J, with 9 bases between. The CDR3 sequence: CASSLRENQPQHF. The CDR3 DNA reads as TGTGCCAGCAGTTTAAGGGAGAACCAGCCCCAGCATTTT.